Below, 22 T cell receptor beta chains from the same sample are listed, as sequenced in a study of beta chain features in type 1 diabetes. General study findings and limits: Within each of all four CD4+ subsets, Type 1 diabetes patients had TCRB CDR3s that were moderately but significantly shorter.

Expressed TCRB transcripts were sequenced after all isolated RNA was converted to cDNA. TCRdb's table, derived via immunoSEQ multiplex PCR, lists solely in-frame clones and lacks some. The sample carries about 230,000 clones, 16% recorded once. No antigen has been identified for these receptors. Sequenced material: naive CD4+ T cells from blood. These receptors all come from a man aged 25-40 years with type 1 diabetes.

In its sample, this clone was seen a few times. In nucleotides, the CDR3 is TGTGCCAGCAGCATAGGGACGATTAGCAATCAGCCCCAGCATTTT. Its protein product is CASSIGTISNQPQHF. This chain connects TRBV7-9 to TRBJ1-5, with a weak D call TRBD1 (5 bases). Trimming pared 5 bases from V and 0 bases from J, leaving 11 bases between. CDR3 length: 15 residues. The germline V gene has CDR1 SEHNR and CDR2 FQNEAQ (reference sequence).

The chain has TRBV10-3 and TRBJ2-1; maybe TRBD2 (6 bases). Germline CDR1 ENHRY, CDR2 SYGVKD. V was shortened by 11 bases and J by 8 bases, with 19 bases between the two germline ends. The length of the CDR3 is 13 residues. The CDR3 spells CAVLHSGSDEQFF. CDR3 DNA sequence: TGTGCCGTATTACATAGCGGTTCGGATGAGCAGTTCTTC.

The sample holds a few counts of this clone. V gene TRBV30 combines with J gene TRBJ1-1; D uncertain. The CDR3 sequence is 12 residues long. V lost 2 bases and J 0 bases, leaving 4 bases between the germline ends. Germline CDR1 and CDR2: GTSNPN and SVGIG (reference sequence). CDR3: CAWSRLNTEAFF. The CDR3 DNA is TGTGCCTGGAGTAGGCTGAACACTGAAGCTTTCTTT.

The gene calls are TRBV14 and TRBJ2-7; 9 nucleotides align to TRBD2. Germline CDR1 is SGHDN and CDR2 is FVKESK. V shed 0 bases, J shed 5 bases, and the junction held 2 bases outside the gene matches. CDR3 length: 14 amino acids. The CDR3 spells CASSQDSGGNEQYF. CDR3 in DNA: TGTGCCAGCAGCCAAGATAGCGGGGGCAACGAGCAGTACTTC.

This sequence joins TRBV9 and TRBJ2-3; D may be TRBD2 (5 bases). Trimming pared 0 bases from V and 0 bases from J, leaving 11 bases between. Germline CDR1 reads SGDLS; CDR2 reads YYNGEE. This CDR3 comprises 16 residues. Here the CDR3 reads CASSVGGGSSTDTQYF. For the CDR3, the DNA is TGTGCCAGCAGCGTAGGTGGCGGGTCTAGCACAGATACGCAGTATTTT.

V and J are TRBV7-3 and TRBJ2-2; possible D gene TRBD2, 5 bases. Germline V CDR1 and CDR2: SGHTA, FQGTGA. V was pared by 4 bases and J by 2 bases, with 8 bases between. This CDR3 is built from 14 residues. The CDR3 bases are TGTGCCAGCAGCTCCGGGATAAACACCGGGGAGCTGTTTTTT. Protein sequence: CASSSGINTGELFF.

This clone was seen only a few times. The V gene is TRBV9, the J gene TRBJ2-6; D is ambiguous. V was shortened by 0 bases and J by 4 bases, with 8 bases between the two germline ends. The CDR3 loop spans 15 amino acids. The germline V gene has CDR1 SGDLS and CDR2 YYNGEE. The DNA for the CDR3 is TGTGCCAGCAGCGTAGATGCAACCGGGGCCAACGTCCTGACTTTC. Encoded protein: CASSVDATGANVLTF. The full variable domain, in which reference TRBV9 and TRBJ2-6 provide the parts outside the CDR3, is DSGVTQTPKHLITATGQRVTLRCSPRSGDLSVYWYQQSLDQGLQFLIQYYNGEERAKGNILERFSAQQFPDLHSELNLSSLELGDSALYFCASSVDATGANVLTFGAGSRLTVL.

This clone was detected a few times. The CDR3: CASRNGQSGEKLFF. DNA of the CDR3: TGTGCCAGCAGGAACGGGCAATCAGGAGAAAAACTGTTTTTT. This chain joins TRBV6-6 and TRBJ1-4, with D uncertain. Germline lookup yields CDR1 MNHNY and CDR2 SVGAGI (reference sequence). The CDR3 extends over 14 amino acids. Trimming stripped 6 bases from V and 8 bases from J, with 16 bases between.

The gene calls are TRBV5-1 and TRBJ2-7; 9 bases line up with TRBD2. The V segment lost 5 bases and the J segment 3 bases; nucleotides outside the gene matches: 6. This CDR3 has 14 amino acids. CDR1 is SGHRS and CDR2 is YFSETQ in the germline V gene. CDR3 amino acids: CASSASGILYEQYF. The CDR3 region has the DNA TGCGCCAGCAGTGCTAGCGGGATCCTCTACGAGCAGTACTTC.

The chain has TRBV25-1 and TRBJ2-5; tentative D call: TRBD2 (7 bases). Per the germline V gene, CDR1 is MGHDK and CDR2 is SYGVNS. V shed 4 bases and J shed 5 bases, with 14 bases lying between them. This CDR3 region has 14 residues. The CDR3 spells CASSVRGGFETQYF. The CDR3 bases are TGTGCCAGCAGTGTACGCGGGGGCTTTGAGACCCAGTACTTC.

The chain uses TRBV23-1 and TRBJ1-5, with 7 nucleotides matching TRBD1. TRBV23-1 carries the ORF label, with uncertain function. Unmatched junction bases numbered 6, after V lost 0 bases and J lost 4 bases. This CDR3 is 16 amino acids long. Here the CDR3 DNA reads TGCGCCAGCAGTCAATCCCCCAGGGGGGATAATCAGCCCCAGCATTTT. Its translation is CASSQSPRGDNQPQHF.

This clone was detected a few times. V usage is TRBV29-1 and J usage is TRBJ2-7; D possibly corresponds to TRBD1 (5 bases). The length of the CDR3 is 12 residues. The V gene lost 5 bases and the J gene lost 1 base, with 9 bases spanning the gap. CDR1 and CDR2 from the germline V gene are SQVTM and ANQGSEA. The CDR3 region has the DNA TGCAGCGTTAAGACAGCTTCCTACGAGCAGTACTTC. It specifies CSVKTASYEQYF.

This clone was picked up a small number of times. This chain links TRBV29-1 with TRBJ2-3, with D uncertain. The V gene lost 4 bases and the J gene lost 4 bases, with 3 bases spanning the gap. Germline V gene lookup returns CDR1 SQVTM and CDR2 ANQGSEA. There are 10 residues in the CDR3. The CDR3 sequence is CSVAADTQYF. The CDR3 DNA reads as TGCAGCGTTGCAGCAGATACGCAGTATTTT.

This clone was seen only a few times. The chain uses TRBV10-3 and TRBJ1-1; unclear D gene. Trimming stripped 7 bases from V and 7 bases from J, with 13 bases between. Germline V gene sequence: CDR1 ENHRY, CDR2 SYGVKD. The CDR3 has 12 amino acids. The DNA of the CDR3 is TGTGCCATCAAAACAATTAGCGGTGAAGCTTTCTTT. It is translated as CAIKTISGEAFF.

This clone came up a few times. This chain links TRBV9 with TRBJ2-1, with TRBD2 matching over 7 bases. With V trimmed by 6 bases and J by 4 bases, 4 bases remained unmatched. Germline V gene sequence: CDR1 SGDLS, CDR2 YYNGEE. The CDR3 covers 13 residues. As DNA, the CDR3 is TGTGCCAGCAATCTAGCGGCTTACAATGAGCAGTTCTTC. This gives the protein CASNLAAYNEQFF.

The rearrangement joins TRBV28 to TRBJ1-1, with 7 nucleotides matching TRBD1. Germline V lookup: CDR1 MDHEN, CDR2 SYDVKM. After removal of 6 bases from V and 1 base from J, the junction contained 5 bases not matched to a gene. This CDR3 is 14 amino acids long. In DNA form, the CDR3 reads TGTGCCAGCAGAGCGGGACAGACGAACACTGAAGCTTTCTTT. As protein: CASRAGQTNTEAFF.

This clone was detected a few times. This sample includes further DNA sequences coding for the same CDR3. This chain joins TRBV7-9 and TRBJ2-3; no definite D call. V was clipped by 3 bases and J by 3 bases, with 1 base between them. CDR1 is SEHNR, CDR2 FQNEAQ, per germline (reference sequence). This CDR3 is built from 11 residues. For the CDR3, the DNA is TGTGCCAGCAGCTTGACAGATACGCAGTATTTT. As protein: CASSLTDTQYF.

The chain's CDR3 is CASSLGGSGSSYEQYF. The CDR3 DNA reads TGTGCCAGCAGCTTAGGGGGTAGCGGGAGCTCCTACGAGCAGTACTTC. The V gene is TRBV7-2, the J gene TRBJ2-7; TRBD2 matches 9 bases. In germline, CDR1 is SGHTA, CDR2 FQGNSA. There are 16 residues in the CDR3. J lost 0 bases, V lost 1 base, and 4 bases had no gene match.

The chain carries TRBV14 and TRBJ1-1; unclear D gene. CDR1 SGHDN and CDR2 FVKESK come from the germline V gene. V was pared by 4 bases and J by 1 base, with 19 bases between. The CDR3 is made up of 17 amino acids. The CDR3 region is CASSLIVARRENTEAFF. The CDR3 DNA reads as TGTGCCAGCAGCCTCATAGTTGCCAGGCGAGAGAACACTGAAGCTTTCTTT.

CDR3 in amino acids: CATSRDSPLTSGLYNEQFF. The CDR3, as DNA: TGTGCCACCAGCAGAGATTCCCCCTTGACTAGCGGGTTGTACAATGAGCAGTTCTTC. The chain is built from TRBV15 and TRBJ2-1; 10 nucleotides match TRBD2. The germline CDR1 and CDR2 sequences are LNHNV and YYDKDF (reference sequence). The CDR3 length is 19 residues. The junction had 12 bases not matched to a gene; V was cut back by 0 bases and J by 4 bases. Looking up the rest from reference TRBV15 and TRBJ2-1 gives the full variable domain: DAMVIQNPRYQVTQFGKPVTLSCSQTLNHNVMYWYQQKSSQAPKLLFHYYDKDFNNEADTPDNFQSRRPNTSFCFLDIRSPGLGDTAMYLCATSRDSPLTSGLYNEQFFGPGTRLTVL.

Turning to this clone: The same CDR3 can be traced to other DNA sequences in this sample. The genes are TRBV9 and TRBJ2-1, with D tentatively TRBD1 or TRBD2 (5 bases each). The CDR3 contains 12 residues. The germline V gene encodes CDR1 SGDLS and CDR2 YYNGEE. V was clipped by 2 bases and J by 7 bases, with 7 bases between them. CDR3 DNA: TGTGCCAGCAGCGTGGGGGTGAATGAGCAGTTCTTC. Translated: CASSVGVNEQFF.

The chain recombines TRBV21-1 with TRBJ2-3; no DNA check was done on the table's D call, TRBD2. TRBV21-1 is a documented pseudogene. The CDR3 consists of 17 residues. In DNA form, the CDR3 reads TGTGCCAGCAGCAAAGCAGGGCTAGCGGGAGGAACGGATACGCAGTATTTT. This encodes CASSKAGLAGGTDTQYF.